The present TCR beta chain was sequenced within a study of T-cell reconstitution after alpha-beta-depleted transplantation in children (dated by TCRdb to 2016 to 2018). Regarding the study in general: The study quantitatively tracked T-cell immune reconstitution after TCRalphabeta/CD19-depleted allogeneic hematopoietic cell transplantation in children using TCR repertoire profiling.

Preparation of the library involved PCR. Instrument used: Illumina HiSeq 2500. Molecular barcoding was employed in the preparation of TCR libraries, with unique molecular identifiers being used to normalize TCRbeta repertoire quantification. TCRdb's own reprocessing of the public reads used fastp at Q25 and MiXCR and kept productive beta chains. Duplicate CDR3 protein sequences are folded into a single record with the most common DNA and genes. The sample records 60,000 or so distinct CDR3 sequences, 44% of which are singletons. The ten most abundant clones make up 95% to 98% of the sample. A note on this clonotype: There is no known antigen for this receptor. The input lacks base qualities; no much larger clone sits a single base away.

The CDR3 starts with the cysteine, ends with the phenylalanine, and has 14 residues. Just the 42-base CDR3 DNA is kept, in frame starting at base 1. The germline V gene yields MDHEN for CDR1 and SYDVKM for CDR2. V sheds 6 bases and J sheds 4 bases, leaving 12 bases between their ends. The treatment or condition label of this sample denotes: allogeneic hematopoietic cell transplantation with graft depleted of TCRalphabeta T cells and CD19 B cells. The transplant recipients were children given TCRalphabeta/CD19-depleted allogeneic hematopoietic cell grafts. The full study reports these points: The high TCRbeta diversity at day 60 in some patients was ascribed to recipient T cells and intrathymic progenitors that had survived conditioning. The frequencies of hyperexpanded clones fell over the following months, and after one year, T-cell counts and TCRbeta diversity were mostly attributed to newly produced T cells. About two months after transplant, the apparently early recovery of alphabetaT-cell counts reportedly depended on just several hundred clones that had expanded rapidly and came from non-depleted graft cells.

The sample was PBMCs, mostly from graft donor cells, taken 360 days after TCRalphabeta/CD19-depleted stem cell transplant. This sequence uses TRBV28 and TRBJ1-4, with the D gene not confidently named. This receptor was identified in a male patient between 5 and 17 years old who had a stem cell transplant for acute lymphoblastic leukemia, so the T cells may come from the graft donor. Here the CDR3 is given as CASSRRGSNEKLFF. The base sequence is TGTGCCAGCAGCCGAAGAGGCAGTAATGAAAAACTGTTTTTT.